These T cell receptor beta chains were read from a single sample in a study of blood T cell repertoires in COVID-19. Repertoires were generated with immunoSEQ multiplex PCR, while TCRdb's copy carries only in-frame clones and drops some. The sample comprises some 150,000 clones, over 75% of which are singletons, and 1.6% rests with the top ten. Sample: peripheral blood. These receptors were taken from a human donor in a cohort sampled during active COVID-19. Both conserved end residues are part of each CDR3. Fields, in order: J gene, D gene, V gene, clone size, CDR3 protein, CDR3 DNA. The D gene is left open where the match is weak. Only some rows state a clone size, as once, few, many or a class for expanded clones.

TRBJ2-5 - TRBV5-1 - CASSLEAGLRETQYF TGCGCCAGCAGCTTGGAGGCTGGGCTTCGAGAGACCCAGTACTTC
TRBJ1-2 - TRBV29-1 - CSVETPNVYPYGYTF TGCAGCGTTGAAACACCAAACGTTTACCCCTATGGCTACACCTTC
TRBJ1-5 TRBD1 TRBV10-3 - CAIRQGTGSQPQHF TGTGCCATCCGACAGGGGACAGGGTCTCAGCCCCAGCATTTT
TRBJ1-5 - TRBV12-5 - CATATGLDQPQHF TGTGCAACCGCGACAGGACTTGATCAGCCCCAGCATTTT
TRBJ2-7 - TRBV19 - CASSIRFGSVEQYF TGTGCCAGTAGTATCAGATTCGGGAGCGTCGAGCAGTACTTC
TRBJ2-1 TRBD2 TRBV19 - CASSQRTSTNEQFF TGTGCCAGTAGTCAACGGACTAGCACCAATGAGCAGTTCTTC
TRBJ2-1 TRBD2 TRBV7-2 - CASTPTWVAGVGNEQFF TGTGCCAGCACCCCAACGTGGGTAGCGGGAGTGGGTAATGAGCAGTTCTTC
TRBJ2-3 TRBD2 TRBV5-1 - CASSGTSPDTQYF TGCGCCAGCAGCGGGACTAGCCCAGATACGCAGTATTTT
TRBJ2-1 TRBD2 TRBV19 - CASSIWTSGNNEQFF TGTGCCAGTAGTATATGGACTAGCGGTAACAATGAGCAGTTCTTC
TRBJ2-1 - TRBV19 - CASSGFGGETYNEQFF TGTGCCAGTAGTGGTTTCGGCGGCGAAACCTACAATGAGCAGTTCTTC
TRBJ2-5 TRBD1 TRBV9 once CASSVGGTGGQETQYF TGTGCCAGCAGCGTAGGTGGGACAGGGGGCCAAGAGACCCAGTACTTC
TRBJ2-2 - TRBV27 - CASSPRSGLITGELFF TGTGCCAGCAGTCCGAGGAGCGGGCTCATCACCGGGGAGCTGTTTTTT
TRBJ2-5 TRBD2 TRBV5-1 - CASSPGLAGTQYF TGCGCCAGCAGCCCCGGACTAGCGGGGACCCAGTACTTC
TRBJ1-2 - TRBV6-6 - CASSSGEWGGYTF TGTGCCAGCAGTTCCGGGGAGTGGGGTGGCTACACCTTC
TRBJ2-7 TRBD2 TRBV29-1 - CSAGSSGAGEQYF TGCAGCGCCGGATCTAGCGGGGCGGGGGAGCAGTACTTC
TRBJ1-1 TRBD1 TRBV18 - CASSPLTGEGTEAFF TGTGCCAGCTCACCACTGACAGGGGAGGGCACTGAAGCTTTCTTT